These 19 T cell receptor delta chains originate from one sample sequenced in a study of gamma-delta chains in newborns, infants, children. TCRdb called clones from the reads again using CATT. The sample holds approximately 2,500 delta-chain clones; 0.9% to 1.2% are singletons and the top ten take approximately 25%. The sample was blood. These receptors all come from a child who was a newborn, infant or young child, either healthy, febrile or measles-vaccinated (not recorded which).

This clone was observed a few times. The amino acid sequence in TCRdb belongs to a much larger clone and departs from this DNA's translation at residue 17, likely a sequencing read error; the sequence shown is translated from the DNA. The chain employs TRDV2 and TRDJ3; TRDD3 might be the D (5 bases). Germline V CDR1 and CDR2: GEAIGNYY, EKD. The CDR3 has 19 residues. CDR3 coding DNA: TGTGCCTGTGACACGGTGGATGGGTCTGGGACCTGGGACACCCGACAGAAGTTTTTC. This sequence encodes CACDTVDGSGTWDTRQKFF.

This clone is labeled hyperexpanded. Within the sample, other DNA sequences also encode this same CDR3. The V gene is TRDV2, the J gene TRDJ2; 7 nucleotides agree with TRDD3. This CDR3 region has 14 residues. Germline lookup yields CDR1 GEAIGNYY and CDR2 EKD. V was clipped by 0 bases and J by 3 bases; unmatched bases: 0. DNA of the CDR3: TGTGCCTGTGACACCTGGGGGATGACAGCACAACTCTTCTTT. This translates into CACDTWGMTAQLFF.

In regard to this clone: For this DNA, TCRdb reports the protein of a much larger clone, which diverges at residue 13, most likely from a read error; the protein presented here is translated directly from the DNA. This chain links TRDV2 with TRDJ3; 9 bases are a match to TRDD3. There are 18 residues in the CDR3. CDR1 and CDR2 from the germline V gene are GEAIGNYY and EKD. CDR3 in amino acids: CACDNLGDSSWDSRQMFF. Written as DNA, the CDR3 is TGTGCCTGTGACAACTTGGGGGATAGCTCCTGGGACTCCCGACAGATGTTTTTC.

As for this clone: The protein that TCRdb holds for this DNA derives from a much larger clone and differs from the translated DNA at residue 18, which likely indicates a read error; the protein shown here is translated from the DNA. The chain uses TRDV2 and TRDJ3; 10 bases map to TRDD3. From germline, CDR1 is GEAIGNYY and CDR2 EKD. CDR3 length equals 24 residues. CDR3 coding DNA: TGTGCCTGTGACACCGGACGTAGTTCCTACTGGGGGATGTACAGCTCCTGGGGCACCCGACAGATGTTTTTC. As protein: CACDTGRSSYWGMYSSWGTRQMFF.

Remarks on this clone: TCRdb records a much larger clone's protein for this DNA, with a difference at residue 8 that likely arises from a read error; the protein given is the translation of the DNA. The J gene is TRDJ3, the V gene TRDV2, with a weak D call TRDD3 (6 bases). This CDR3 has 21 amino acids. Per the germline V gene, CDR1 is GEAIGNYY and CDR2 is EKD. Between the trimmed V and J ends, which lost 3 bases and 0 bases, there was a span of 23 bases. The CDR3 coding sequence is TGTGCCTGTGACCGGTACTGGGAGACACGTCTTAGCTCCTGGGACACCCGACAGATGTTTTTC. This sequence encodes CACDRYWETRLSSWDTRQMFF.

This clone was counted a few times. This DNA's translation and the protein TCRdb lists, from a much larger clone, do not match at residue 5, likely due to a read error; the protein shown is translated from the DNA. V is TRDV1 and J is TRDJ1, with D possibly matching TRDD2 (6 bases). CDR3 length: 17 amino acids. The V and J ends lost 4 bases and 3 bases respectively, with 21 bases between them. The germline CDR1 and CDR2 sequences are TSWWSYY and QGS. The CDR3 coding sequence is TGTGCTCTTGGGGGACTTGTACCTTCCCCAAGCGCCGATAAACTCATCTTT. Residues: CALGGLVPSPSADKLIF.

Concerning this clone: The protein given by TCRdb reflects a much larger clone and differs at residues 3 and 16 from this DNA's translation, likely from a read error; the protein shown is the DNA's translation. V usage is TRDV2 and J usage is TRDJ3, with 12 bases lining up with TRDD3. The CDR3 consists of 19 residues. Germline V CDR1 and CDR2: GEAIGNYY, EKD. The CDR3 spells CASDTVLGDTTWDTRRMFF. DNA for the CDR3: TGTGCCAGTGACACCGTACTGGGGGATACCACCTGGGACACCCGACGGATGTTTTTC.

A remark on this clone: The protein in TCRdb stems from a much larger clone and differs at residue 4 from this DNA's translation, likely a read error; here the protein is translated from the DNA. The V and J genes are TRDV2 and TRDJ1, with TRDD3 matching 13 bases. The CDR3 covers 18 residues. The V segment lost 4 bases and the J segment 6 bases; nucleotides outside the gene matches: 16. CDR1 and CDR2 from the germline V gene are GEAIGNYY and EKD. CDR3 region: CACETVTGGYALENKLIF. DNA of the CDR3: TGTGCCTGTGAAACCGTTACTGGGGGATACGCCCTAGAAAATAAACTCATCTTT.

A word on this clone: This DNA's translation differs at residue 8 from TCRdb's protein, which comes from a much larger clone; a read error is likely, and the protein shown is translated from the DNA. The V and J genes are TRDV2 and TRDJ2; TRDD3 matches 7 bases. Per germline, CDR1 GEAIGNYY and CDR2 EKD. V was clipped by 0 bases and J by 3 bases; unmatched bases: 3. The CDR3 length is 15 residues. CDR3 nucleotides: TGTGCCTGTGACACCTGGGGGACACTGACAGCACAACTCTTCTTT. It yields the protein CACDTWGTLTAQLFF.

Concerning this clone: Only one base separates this from a far larger clonotype, so it likely reflects a read error. Within the sample, other DNA sequences also encode this same CDR3. The chain recombines TRDV2 with TRDJ2; TRDD3 matches at 10 bases. V shed 0 bases and J 8 bases; nucleotides not matched to a gene: 2. This CDR3 has 14 residues. Germline V gives CDR1 GEAIGNYY, CDR2 EKD. The CDR3 protein is CACDTVGDTAQLFF. In DNA, the CDR3 is TGTGCCTGTGACACCGTGGGGGATACTGCACAACTCTTCTTT.

Concerning this clone: This likely reflects a read error, since a far larger clone is one base away. The sample holds other DNA sequences that translate to the same CDR3. The genes are TRDV2 and TRDJ2; 8 positions match TRDD3. Germline V lookup: CDR1 GEAIGNYY, CDR2 EKD. The CDR3 has 14 residues. CDR3 nucleotide sequence: TGTGCCTGCGACACCTGGGGGAAGACAGCACAACTCTTCTTT. Translation: CACDTWGKTAQLFF.

This clone was seen a handful of times. With a far larger clone one base away, a read error is the likely cause. The rearrangement links TRDV2 to TRDJ3; 7 nucleotides agree with TRDD3. This CDR3 region has 17 residues. Germline trimming cut 3 bases from V and 2 bases from J; bases unmatched to any gene: 6. Germline V gene sequence: CDR1 GEAIGNYY, CDR2 EKD. The CDR3 sequence is CACDVLGNTWDTRQMFF. CDR3 in DNA: TGTGCCTGTGACGTACTGGGGAATACCTGGGACACCCGACAGATGTTTTTC.

This clone showed up many times. A far larger clone is just one base off, so this is likely a read error. Different DNA sequences within this sample yield the same CDR3. This chain links TRDV2 with TRDJ2; 9 nucleotides line up with TRDD3. The CDR3 contains 14 residues. Germline loops: CDR1 GEAIGNYY, CDR2 EKD. DNA for the CDR3: TGTGCCTGTGACACCTGGGGGATAACAGCGCAACTCTTCTTT. Protein product: CACDTWGITAQLFF.

This clone has at least ten counts. It is likely a read error: a sequence one base away is far more abundant. J is TRDJ3 and V is TRDV2; 8 bases are a match to TRDD3. Trimming removed 2 bases from V and 2 bases from J; junction bases left unmatched: 7. The V gene's germline CDR1 is GEAIGNYY and CDR2 EKD. This CDR3 comprises 18 residues. CDR3 sequence (DNA): TGTGCCTGTGACATACTGGGGGGTCGCCCCTGGGACACCCGACAGATGTTTTTC. Its protein is CACDILGGRPWDTRQMFF.

This clone has only a few counts. This likely reflects a read error, since a far larger clone is one base away. Other nucleotide sequences in the sample specify the same CDR3. The chain recombines TRDV2 with TRDJ3; the D gene is possibly TRDD3 (6 bases). The germline V gene encodes CDR1 GEAIGNYY and CDR2 EKD. CDR3 size: 18 residues. In DNA, the CDR3 is TGTGCCTGTGACACCTGGGGGTCGAGCTCCTGGGACACCCGACAAATGTTTTTC. Translation: CACDTWGSSSWDTRQMFF.

Concerning this clone: A far bigger clonotype differs at one base, so this is likely a read error. The sample contains more than one DNA sequence encoding this CDR3. This sequence joins TRDV2 and TRDJ2, with 10 bases identical to TRDD3. The germline V gene encodes CDR1 GEAIGNYY and CDR2 EKD. Trimming cost V 2 bases and J 5 bases; bases outside gene matches: 4. This CDR3 is built from 15 residues. CDR3 DNA sequence: TGTGCCTGTGACATACTGGGGGATTTAACAGCACAACTCTTCTTT. It is translated as CACDILGDLTAQLFF.

The table lists this clone with a few counts. The protein that TCRdb holds for this DNA derives from a much larger clone and differs from the translated DNA at residue 5, which likely indicates a read error; the protein shown here is translated from the DNA. The chain is built from TRDV2 and TRDJ1, with TRDD3 matching over 11 bases. With V trimmed by 2 bases and J by 8 bases, 6 bases remained unmatched. CDR1 and CDR2 from the germline V gene are GEAIGNYY and EKD. CDR3 size: 14 residues. DNA of the CDR3: TGTGCCTGTGACATACTGGGGGATAAGAACAAACTCATCTTT. Its translation: CACDILGDKNKLIF.

This clone was counted between two and nine times. Its ends do not fully match the called genes, so a read error is possible. The genes are TRDV2 and TRDJ3; no clear D gene. CDR1 is GEAIGNYY and CDR2 is EKD in the germline V gene. The CDR3 length is 17 residues. The CDR3 sequence: CACGTVRDERDTRQMFF. The CDR3 DNA reads TGTGCCTGTGGCACCGTCCGAGATGAGCGGGACACCCGACAGATGTTTTTC.

This clone was counted only a few times. This likely reflects a read error, since a far larger clone is one base away. This chain connects TRDV2 to TRDJ3; 12 bases are a match to TRDD3. The CDR3 contains 20 residues. V lost 0 bases and J lost 2; bases outside the gene matches: 7. The germline gives CDR1 GEAIGNYY, CDR2 EKD. In DNA, the CDR3 is TGTGCCTGTGACACCGTACTGGGGGATACCCGCCCCTGGGACACCCGACAGATGTTTTTC. Amino acid sequence: CACDTVLGDTRPWDTRQMFF.